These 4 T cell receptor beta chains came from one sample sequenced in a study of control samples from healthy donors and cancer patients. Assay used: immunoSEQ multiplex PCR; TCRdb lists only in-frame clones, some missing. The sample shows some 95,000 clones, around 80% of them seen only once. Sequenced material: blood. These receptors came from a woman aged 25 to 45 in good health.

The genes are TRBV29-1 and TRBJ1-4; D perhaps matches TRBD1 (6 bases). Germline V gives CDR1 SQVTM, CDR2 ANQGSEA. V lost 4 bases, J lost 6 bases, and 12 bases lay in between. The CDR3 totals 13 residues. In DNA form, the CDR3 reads TGCAGCGTTGTTCAGGGGACTGATGAAAAACTGTTTTTT. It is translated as CSVVQGTDEKLFF.

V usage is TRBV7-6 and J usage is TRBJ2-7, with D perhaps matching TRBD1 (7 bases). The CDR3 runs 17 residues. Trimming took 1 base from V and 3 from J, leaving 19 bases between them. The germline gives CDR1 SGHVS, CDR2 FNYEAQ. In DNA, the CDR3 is TGTGCCAGCAGCTTAGTCGACAGGGAGGCCCAGAACTACGAGCAGTACTTC. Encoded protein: CASSLVDREAQNYEQYF. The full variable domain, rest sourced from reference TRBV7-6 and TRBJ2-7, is GAGVSQSPRYKVTKRGQDVALRCDPISGHVSLYWYRQALGQGPEFLTYFNYEAQQDKSGLPNDRFSAERPEGSISTLTIQRTEQRDSAMYRCASSLVDREAQNYEQYFGPGTRLTVT.

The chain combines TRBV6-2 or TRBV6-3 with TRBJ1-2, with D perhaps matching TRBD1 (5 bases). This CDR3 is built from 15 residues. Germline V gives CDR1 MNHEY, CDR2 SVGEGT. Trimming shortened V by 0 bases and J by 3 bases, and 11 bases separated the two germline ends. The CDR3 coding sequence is TGTGCCAGCAGTTACTCGATGGGGGGATACTATGGCTACACCTTC. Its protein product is CASSYSMGGYYGYTF.

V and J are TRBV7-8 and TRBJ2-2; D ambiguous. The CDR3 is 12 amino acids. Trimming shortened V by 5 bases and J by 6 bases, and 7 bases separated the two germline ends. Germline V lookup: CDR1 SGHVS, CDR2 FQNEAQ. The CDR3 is CASSPVAGELFF. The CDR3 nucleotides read TGTGCCAGCAGCCCAGTAGCCGGGGAGCTGTTTTTT.